There are a few counts of the clone carrying this T cell receptor (beta chain). Antigen: not known. The junction differs from germline at one of its ends, possibly a read error. CDR3 length: 11 amino acids. Germline CDR1 reads SNHLY; CDR2 reads FYNNEI. This entry is derived from a study of CD8+ T cells in alopecia areata. Individuals with alopecia areata gave both lesional scalp punch biopsies and peripheral blood for collection. General study findings and limits: More clonal than normal scalp was lesional scalp, particularly alopecia totalis/universalis. Patients shared TCRs less clearly than mice did, possibly for HLA-related reasons.

Following extraction, RNA underwent reverse transcription to cDNA, which served as the sequencing template. Sequenced by immunoSEQ multiplex PCR; TCRdb stores in-frame clones only, minus some. The table has some 170,000 clones, just over 65% seen once. The input for sequencing was CD8+ T cells sorted from blood, taken at week 0. The rearrangement joins TRBV2 to TRBJ1-4; no firm D call. This clonotype was sampled from a human donor with alopecia areata. In nucleotides, the CDR3 is TGTGCCAGCAGAGCTCGGGTGACTCTGCGTTTT. Residues: CASRARVTLRF. The entire variable domain, with the rest obtained from reference TRBV2 and TRBJ1-4, is as follows: EPEVTQTPSHQVTQMGQEVILRCVPISNHLYFYWYRQILGQKVEFLVSFYNNEISEKSEIFDDQFSVERPDGSNFTLKIRSTKLEDSAMYFCASRARVTLRFGSGTQLSVL.